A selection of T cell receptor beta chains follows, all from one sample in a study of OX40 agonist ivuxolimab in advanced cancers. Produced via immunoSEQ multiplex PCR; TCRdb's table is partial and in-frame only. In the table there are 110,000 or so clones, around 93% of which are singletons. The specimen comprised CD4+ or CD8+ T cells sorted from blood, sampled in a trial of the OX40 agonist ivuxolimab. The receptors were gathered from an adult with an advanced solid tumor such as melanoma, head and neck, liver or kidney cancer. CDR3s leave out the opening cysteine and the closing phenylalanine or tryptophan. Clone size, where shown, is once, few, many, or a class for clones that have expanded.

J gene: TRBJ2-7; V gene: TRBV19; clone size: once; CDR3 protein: ASSINGPYEQY
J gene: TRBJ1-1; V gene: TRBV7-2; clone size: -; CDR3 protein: ASSFSGLVEAF
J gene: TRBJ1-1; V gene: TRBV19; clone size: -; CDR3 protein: ASSISGSNTEAF
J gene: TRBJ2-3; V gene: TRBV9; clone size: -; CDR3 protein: ASSARALAANTDTQY
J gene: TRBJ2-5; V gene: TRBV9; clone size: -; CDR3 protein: ASSGGRTGGFGETQY
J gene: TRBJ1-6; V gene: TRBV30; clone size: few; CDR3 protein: AWSRNSPLH
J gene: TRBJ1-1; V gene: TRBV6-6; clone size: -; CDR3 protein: ASSYSIQGDTEAF
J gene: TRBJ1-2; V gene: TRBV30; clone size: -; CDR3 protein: AWAGQGHDYGYT
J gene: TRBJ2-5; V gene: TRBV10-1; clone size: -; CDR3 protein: ASSDTGLAGKETQY
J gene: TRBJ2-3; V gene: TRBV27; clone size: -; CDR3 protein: ASSRLGQGGTDTQY
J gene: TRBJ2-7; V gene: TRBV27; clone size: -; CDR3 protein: ASRRYGTGNYEQY
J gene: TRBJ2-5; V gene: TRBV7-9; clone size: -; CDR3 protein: ASSQRGGLETQY
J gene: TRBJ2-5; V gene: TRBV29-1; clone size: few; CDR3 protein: SVRPGGQETQY